The present TCR beta chain was sequenced within a study of cytomegalovirus exposure and HLA in healthy donors. Background on the study: The 130 or so validation repertoires used the same platform as the approximately 620 first-cohort repertoires (as reported by a later analysis). Study findings and constraints: First-cohort TCR clusters were later found to tend to co-occur in the 120 or so validation repertoires.

The repertoire was sequenced with immunoSEQ multiplex PCR; TCRdb's copy has only in-frame clones and lacks some. The profile covers 65,000 to 100,000 clones, with 90% to 95% appearing a single time and around 3.5% taken by the ten largest. On this clone: The antigen is undetermined.

Trimming cost V 4 bases and J 0 bases, with 22 bases left between them. The CDR3 runs 18 residues. Per germline, CDR1 SGHRS and CDR2 YFSETQ. The chain has TRBV5-1 and TRBJ2-5; D possibly corresponds to TRBD1 (6 bases). The clonotype comes from a woman aged 25-40 years in good health and CMV-seronegative. Sequencing was done on a sample of PBMCs. CDR3 region: CASSLNFLDRAYQETQYF. Here the CDR3 DNA reads TGCGCCAGCAGCCTAAACTTCCTGGACAGAGCGTACCAAGAGACCCAGTACTTC.